This record covers a single T cell receptor beta chain. Which antigen it targets is not known. Base qualities are missing; no much larger clone stands one base away. The entry originates in a study of T cells in Graves' hyperthyroidism and ophthalmopathy (dated by TCRdb to between 2018 and 2021). Background for the entire study: Peripheral blood samples were taken at initial diagnosis, before any treatment was given. To identify TCR V-J signatures that set the groups apart, the researchers used a discovery cohort of about a hundred patients, made up of approximately 43 with Graves' ophthalmopathy and some 58 with stable Graves' hyperthyroidism. Prospective prediction of ophthalmopathy was tested in an independent validation cohort consisting of under 20 hyperthyroidism patients and approximately 16 patients who later progressed to ophthalmopathy. The roughly 91 discovery patients were randomly divided into training and test sets at a 7:3 ratio. The study also compared thyroid tissue and blood T-cell repertoires from several Graves' hyperthyroidism patients. Once sampling was done, hyperthyroidism patients were given methimazole at a starting dose of 30 mg daily, whereas ophthalmopathy patients were given high-dose intravenous methylprednisolone. TCR Vbeta CDR3 sequencing of 135 peripheral blood samples (over 40 ophthalmopathy, around 80 hyperthyroidism and approximately 17 progressor patients) is reported in the paper. Broader findings and caveats from the paper: Most expanded thyroid clonotypes (frequency above 0.001) were also detected in blood, a finding suggesting that blood repertoires may reflect thyroid immune responses. No statistical method was used to set the sample size in advance, and investigators knew the group allocation. A model built on a 13 V-J signature distinguished ophthalmopathy from stable hyperthyroidism, reaching 87.88% sensitivity and around 81% specificity in cross-validation and 80%/75% in testing. In validation, the model predicted progression to ophthalmopathy with roughly 66% sensitivity and approximately 72% specificity, a median of about six months before onset.

A patient counted as having stable Graves' hyperthyroidism if no progression to ophthalmopathy occurred over 18 months of follow-up. The hyperthyroidism patients were between 18 and 65 years old and newly diagnosed, with a disease duration of less than 2 months. The study excluded patients with uncontrolled infections, other autoimmune diseases, pregnancy or lactation. Diagnoses were based on clinical symptoms, serum thyroxine and TRAb, thyroid ultrasound and orbital computed tomography. PBMCs were separated from roughly 10 ml of fresh peripheral blood using Ficoll-Paque density gradient centrifugation. Total RNA was extracted using Trizol reagent, and RNA quality was assessed on an Agilent 2100 Bioanalyzer. The V and J ends are trimmed by 5 bases and 0 bases, leaving 10 bases between them. CDR3 length: 15 amino acids, cysteine to phenylalanine. Only the CDR3 region is kept as DNA, spanning 45 bases read in frame from base 1.

Amplification of TCR beta CDR3 regions was carried out from RNA transcripts. The TCR CDR3 was subjected to a first round of RT-PCR using the HTBI primer set and the Qiagen OneStep RT-PCR kit. Libraries were constructed in a second round of multiplex PCR, after which size selection and purification were carried out. Libraries were sequenced paired-end with 100 bp reads on an Illumina HiSeq2000. For the original study's pipeline: SOAPnuke was used to process the raw data, with reads discarded if the reads contained adapters or uncalled bases, had a mean Phred below 15, or lacked an exact constant-primer or identifier match. High-quality paired reads were merged with COPE v1.2.5, and unique nucleotide sequences were defined as clonotypes. Clonotypes were aligned to IMGT TRBV, TRBD and TRBJ reference segments using MiTCR v1.1. Only V-J combinations with frequency above 0.0001, covering 99% to 99.2% of repertoires, were analysed. The TCS score was defined as F50 (clonal expansion) divided by E x V (chaos), with BLOSUM62-based TCRdist calculated between CDR3 peptides within each V-J. Welch's t-statistics and random forest reduced roughly 540 V-J features to about 12, which were used in a naive Bayes classifier (R e1071). The Morisita-Horn index was used to measure how similar the thyroid and blood repertoires were. TCRdb reran the public reads through fastp at Q25 and MiXCR, keeping productive beta chains. For every CDR3 protein sequence, its rows merge into one entry that carries the most common genes and DNA. These V and J calls are TCRdb output, not the study's own analysis. For this sample the table gives some 800,000 distinct CDR3 sequences, of which around 38% were detected only once. The ten largest clonotypes hold about 8.9% of the sample.

The sample was blood. The TCR was taken from a man younger than 35 with Graves' hyperthyroidism. The chain joins TRBV12-3 or TRBV12-4 to TRBJ2-2; perhaps TRBD1 is the D gene, with 6 bases matching. The CDR3 region: CASSPGASNTGELFF. DNA sequence: TGTGCCAGCAGTCCAGGGGCCTCGAACACCGGGGAGCTGTTTTTT.